This T cell receptor beta chain was profiled in a study of blood T cell repertoires in COVID-19. The overall study: PBMCs, B-cell-depleted T cells, or T cells provided the cDNA or gDNA that made up the material.

CDR3 length: 13 amino acids. Germline V gene data show CDR1 as SEHNR and CDR2 as FQNEAQ (reference sequence). The V and J ends lost 5 bases and 0 bases respectively, with 7 bases between them. Authors' analysis steps: Amplification with reference gene primers provided the estimates of nucleated cell counts. Libraries were prepared by immunoSEQ multiplex PCR; TCRdb keeps only in-frame clonotypes and omits some of them. The D gene and trimming were derived from the DNA, and the V and J assignments and clone size from that table. The sample shows 50,000 to 60,000 clones, approximately 91% of them seen only once. This clone was counted a single time.

The specimen was peripheral blood. The origin of this receptor is a woman older than 75 with acute or convalescent COVID-19. V gene TRBV7-9 combines with J gene TRBJ1-1; D is ambiguous. The CDR3 protein is CASSRVMNTEAFF. In DNA form, the CDR3 reads TGTGCCAGCAGCCGCGTGATGAACACTGAAGCTTTCTTT.